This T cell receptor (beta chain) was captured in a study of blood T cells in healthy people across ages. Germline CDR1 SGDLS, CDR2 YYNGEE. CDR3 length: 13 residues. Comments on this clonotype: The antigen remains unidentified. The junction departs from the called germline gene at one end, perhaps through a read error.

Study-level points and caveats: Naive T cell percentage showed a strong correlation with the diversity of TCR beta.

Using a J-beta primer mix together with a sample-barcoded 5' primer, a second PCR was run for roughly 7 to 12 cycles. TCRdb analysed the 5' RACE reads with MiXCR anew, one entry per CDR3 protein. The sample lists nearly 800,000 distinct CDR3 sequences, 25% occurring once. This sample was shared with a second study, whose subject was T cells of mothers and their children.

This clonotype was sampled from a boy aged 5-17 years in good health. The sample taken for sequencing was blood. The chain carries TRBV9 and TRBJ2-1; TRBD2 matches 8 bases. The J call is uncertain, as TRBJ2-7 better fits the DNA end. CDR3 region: CASSVTSGYEQYF. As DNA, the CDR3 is TGTGCTAGCAGCGTAACTAGCGGCTACGAGCAGTACTTC.